Below, one T cell receptor beta chain is given with its context. Antigen specificity is unknown. Investigators isolated RNA and reverse transcribed it into cDNA to act as the sequencing template. Sequenced by immunoSEQ multiplex PCR; TCRdb stores in-frame clones only, minus some. The sample holds 200,000 or so clones, 55% to 75% seen once. The data derive from a study of CD8+ T cells in alopecia areata. The study's findings and limits: Clonality in lesional scalp, especially alopecia totalis/universalis, exceeded that of normal scalp. In scalp, tofacitinib significantly decreased clonality and expanded CD8+ clones among the top 100.

Treatment described: oral pan-JAK inhibitor, 5-10 mg twice daily. Specimen: CD4+ T cells sorted from blood, collected at week 24, from a patient treated with tofacitinib. The sequence derives from a human donor with alopecia areata.

In nucleotides, the CDR3 is TGCGCCAGCAGCTTGGCGGTTAATGAAAAACTGTTTTTT. The encoded protein is CASSLAVNEKLFF. The V gene is TRBV5-1, the J gene TRBJ1-4; D remains unclear. Trimming stripped 0 bases from V and 4 bases from J, with 4 bases between. This CDR3 is 13 amino acids long. Per the germline V gene, CDR1 is SGHRS and CDR2 is YFSETQ.